This T cell receptor (beta chain) was sequenced in a study of cytomegalovirus exposure and HLA in healthy donors. At the level of the study: Researchers found that roughly 81% of 300 to 450 genotyped donors fell within the Caucasian-associated ancestry cluster. Whole-study findings and limits: Highly shared variants forming one cluster were likely a sequencing artifact.

Healthy individuals who donated bone marrow served as the donors. The PCR had 60 Vbeta and 13 Jbeta primers. Original handling: As a later analysis found, there were approximately 80 million unique TCR beta chains, of which some 9.9 million were shared. TCRdb's copy holds only in-frame clones and misses some; the assay was immunoSEQ multiplex PCR. For V, J and clone size, that table is used; D and trimming come from the DNA. The table shows some 140,000 clones, with 79% occurring only once. Of note for this clone: Its antigen is not identified.

The sample taken for sequencing was PBMCs. The sequence derives from a man in his thirties or forties in good health and CMV-seropositive.

CDR3 in amino acids: CASRGADEEQYF. The CDR3 DNA sequence: TGTGCCAGTCGGGGTGCGGATGAGGAGCAGTATTTT. This chain uses TRBV19 with TRBJ2-3, with D possibly being TRBD2 (5 bases). CDR1 LNHDA and CDR2 SQIVND come from the germline V gene (reference sequence). The CDR3 consists of 12 residues. The V end lost 8 bases, the J end lost 11 bases, and 17 bases lay between the germline ends.